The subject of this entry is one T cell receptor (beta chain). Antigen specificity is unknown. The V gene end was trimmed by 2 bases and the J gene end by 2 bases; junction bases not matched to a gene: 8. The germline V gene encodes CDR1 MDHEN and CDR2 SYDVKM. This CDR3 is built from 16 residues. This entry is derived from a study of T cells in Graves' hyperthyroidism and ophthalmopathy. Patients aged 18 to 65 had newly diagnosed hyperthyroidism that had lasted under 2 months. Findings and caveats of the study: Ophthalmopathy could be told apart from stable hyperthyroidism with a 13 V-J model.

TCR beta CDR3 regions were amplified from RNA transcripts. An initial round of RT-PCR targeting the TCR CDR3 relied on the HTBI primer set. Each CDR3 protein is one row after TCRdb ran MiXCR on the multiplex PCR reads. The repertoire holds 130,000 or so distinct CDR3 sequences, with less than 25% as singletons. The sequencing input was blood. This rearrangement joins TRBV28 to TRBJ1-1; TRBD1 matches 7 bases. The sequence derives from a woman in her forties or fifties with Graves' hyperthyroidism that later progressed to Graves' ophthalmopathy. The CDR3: CASSLPSDRANTEAFF. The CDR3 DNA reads TGTGCCAGCAGTTTACCTTCAGACAGGGCTAACACTGAAGCTTTCTTT.